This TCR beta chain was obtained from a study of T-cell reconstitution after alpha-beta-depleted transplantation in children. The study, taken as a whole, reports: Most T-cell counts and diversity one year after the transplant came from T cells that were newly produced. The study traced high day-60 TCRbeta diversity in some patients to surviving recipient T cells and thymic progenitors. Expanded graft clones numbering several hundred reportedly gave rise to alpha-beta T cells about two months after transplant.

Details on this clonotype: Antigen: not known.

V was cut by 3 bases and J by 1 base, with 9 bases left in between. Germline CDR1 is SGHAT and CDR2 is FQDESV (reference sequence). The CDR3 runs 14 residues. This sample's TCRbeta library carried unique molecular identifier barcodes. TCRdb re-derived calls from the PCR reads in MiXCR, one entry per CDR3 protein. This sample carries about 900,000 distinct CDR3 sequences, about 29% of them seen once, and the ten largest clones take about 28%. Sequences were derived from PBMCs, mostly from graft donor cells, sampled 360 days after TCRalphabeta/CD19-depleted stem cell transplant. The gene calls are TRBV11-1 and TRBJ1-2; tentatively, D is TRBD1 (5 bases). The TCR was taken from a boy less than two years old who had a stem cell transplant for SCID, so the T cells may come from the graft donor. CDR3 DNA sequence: TGTGCCAGCAGCTTCGGGACGCTTAACTATGGCTACACCTTC. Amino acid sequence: CASSFGTLNYGYTF.